This TCR beta chain was documented in a study of early T cells in non-severe SARS-CoV-2 infection. Study as a whole: The chains were unpaired, and the sequenced material was bulk RNA from unsorted whole blood.

The sample holds a few counts of this clonotype. Individual cDNA molecules were tagged with unique molecular identifiers. From the 5' RACE reads, TCRdb called clonotypes with MiXCR, one entry per CDR3 protein. The top ten hold about 8.3% of the sample, which has about 48,000 distinct CDR3 sequences, around a tenth seen once. The specimen sequenced was whole blood. The TCR comes from an adult who was a healthcare worker with PCR-confirmed SARS-CoV-2 infection or an uninfected control (not recorded which).

DNA for the CDR3: TGTGCCAGCAGCGGAACAGGGGAGCTGGGTCAGCCCCAGCATTTT. Translating it yields CASSGTGELGQPQHF. The V gene is TRBV9, the J gene TRBJ1-5; 7 bases are shared with TRBD1. V dropped 3 bases and J dropped 6; count of bases not matched to a gene: 9. CDR1 SGDLS and CDR2 YYNGEE come from the germline V gene. CDR3 length equals 15 residues. The whole variable domain, filled in from reference TRBV9 and TRBJ1-5, reads DSGVTQTPKHLITATGQRVTLRCSPRSGDLSVYWYQQSLDQGLQFLIQYYNGEERAKGNILERFSAQQFPDLHSELNLSSLELGDSALYFCASSGTGELGQPQHFGDGTRLSIL.